This entry features one T cell receptor (beta chain) sequence. Antigen unknown. The sample originates from a study of CD8+ T cells in alopecia areata. On the study more broadly: Treated patients were given 5 to 10 mg oral tofacitinib twice daily.

Individuals with alopecia areata gave both lesional scalp punch biopsies and peripheral blood for collection. The length of the CDR3 is 14 residues. Per the germline V gene, CDR1 is MNHEY and CDR2 is SVGAGI. V lost 5 bases and J 8 bases, leaving 16 bases between the germline ends. RNA was extracted and reverse transcribed into cDNA as the sequencing template. Profiling relied on immunoSEQ multiplex PCR, and the TCRdb table lists in-frame clones only, not all of them. The repertoire has roughly 250,000 clones, around two thirds of them found once; the top ten carry approximately 1.2%. Study-wide results and caveats: Normal-skin resident alphabeta T cells also appear among scalp sample sequences. Affected lesional scalp, above all in alopecia totalis/universalis, was more clonal than normal scalp.

The TCR comes from a human donor with alopecia areata. This specimen was CD4+ T cells sorted from blood, taken at week 0. This chain uses TRBV6-5 with TRBJ2-4; the D gene is possibly TRBD1 (5 bases). The CDR3 spells CASSPTNRPDIQYF. The CDR3 nucleotides read TGTGCCAGCAGTCCTACGAACAGGCCGGACATTCAGTACTTC.